The TCR beta chain under discussion was sequenced for a study of blood T cells in healthy people across ages. Combining a sample-barcoded 5' primer with a J-beta primer mix, a second PCR ran for roughly 6 to 11 cycles. TCRdb recomputed calls from the 5' RACE reads with MiXCR, one row per CDR3 protein. This table holds 800,000 or so distinct CDR3 sequences, roughly 25% found once. The length of the CDR3 is 16 residues. Germline CDR1 reads SGHTA; CDR2 reads FQGNSA. V shed 1 base and J shed 2 bases, with 12 bases lying between them. These data also featured in a second study, about T cells of mothers and their children.

V gene TRBV7-2 combines with J gene TRBJ1-3; possibly TRBD1 for D (5 bases). Sequenced sample: blood. The sequence was obtained from a boy between 10 and 17 years old in good health. The chain's CDR3 is CASSLVRTLTGNTIYF. The CDR3 region has the DNA TGTGCCAGCAGCTTAGTGAGGACACTTACTGGAAACACCATATATTTT.